One and the same sample provided the 30 T cell receptor beta chains below, sequenced in a study of blood T cells in healthy people across ages. With a J-beta primer mix and a sample-barcoded 5' primer, a second PCR ran about 7 to 12 cycles. TCRdb recomputed calls from the 5' RACE reads with MiXCR, one row per CDR3 protein. The table lists about 1.4 million distinct CDR3 sequences, roughly 64% of them singletons. The sequencing input was blood. These receptors were collected from a man between 18 and 29 years old in good health.

The chain links TRBV11-2 to TRBJ2-5; possibly TRBD1 for D (5 bases). The CDR3 extends over 16 amino acids. The germline gives CDR1 SGHAT, CDR2 FQNNGV. V was shortened by 5 bases and J by 4 bases, with 20 bases between the two germline ends. The CDR3 nucleotides read TGTGCCAGCAGCCCGGAACAGGTATTTGGGCGAGAGACCCAGTACTTC. Translation: CASSPEQVFGRETQYF.

This clonotype was counted once. One end of the junction fails to match germline, which may point to a read error. This sequence joins TRBV7-9 and TRBJ2-1, with 7 bases that match TRBD1. This CDR3 is built from 17 residues. CDR1 is SEHNR and CDR2 is FQNEAQ in the germline V gene (reference sequence). The CDR3 region is CASSHHSGQAIYNERFF. CDR3 bases: TGTGCCAGCAGCCACCACTCTGGACAGGCCATCTACAATGAGCGGTTCTTC.

V gene TRBV6-1 combines with J gene TRBJ2-1; tentatively, D is TRBD2 (6 bases). Trimming removed 7 bases at V and 6 bases at J, with 16 bases between. Germline lookup yields CDR1 MNHNS and CDR2 SASEGT. The CDR3 sequence is 14 residues long. CDR3 protein: CASTGDFRGNEQFF. Written as DNA, the CDR3 is TGTGCCAGCACGGGAGACTTCCGGGGCAATGAGCAGTTCTTC.

This clonotype was seen once. The J gene is TRBJ1-2, the V gene TRBV14; D is unresolved. CDR1 and CDR2 (germline): SGHDN, FVKESK. V was clipped by 1 base and J by 8 bases, with 17 bases between them. CDR3 size: 15 residues. As DNA, the CDR3 is TGTGCCAGCAGCCAAGTCTCCGGCCACCGAGGCGGCTACACCTTC. Its protein product is CASSQVSGHRGGYTF.

The chain links TRBV30 to TRBJ2-7, with D hard to call. V shed 1 base and J shed 3 bases, with 7 bases lying between them. CDR1 is GTSNPN, CDR2 SVGIG, per germline (reference sequence). The CDR3 extends over 12 amino acids. CDR3 coding DNA: TGTGCCTGGAGTGGGCTTATCTACGAGCAGTACTTC. Protein sequence: CAWSGLIYEQYF. The entire variable domain, with the rest obtained from reference TRBV30 and TRBJ2-7, is as follows: SQTIHQWPATLVQPVGSPLSLECTVEGTSNPNLYWYRQAAGRGLQLLFYSVGIGQISSEVPQNLSASRPQDRQFILSSKKLLLSDSGFYLCAWSGLIYEQYFGPGTRLTVT.

This clonotype has a handful of counts. The chain carries TRBV4-3 and TRBJ2-7; no definite D call. The ends were cut back, 0 bases at V and 3 bases at J, with 12 bases in the middle. Looked up from germline, CDR1 is LGHNA and CDR2 is YSLEER. The CDR3 covers 15 residues. The CDR3: CASSQERLLHYEQYF. CDR3 DNA: TGCGCCAGCAGCCAAGAACGCCTTCTTCACTACGAGCAGTACTTC.

The gene calls are TRBV10-3 and TRBJ2-7, with a weak D call TRBD1 (6 bases). The CDR3 runs to 16 residues. Germline V CDR1 and CDR2: ENHRY, SYGVKD. The V end lost 4 bases, the J end lost 1 base, and 17 bases lay between the germline ends. The CDR3 here is CAISGTAEASSYEQYF. For the CDR3, the DNA is TGTGCCATCAGTGGGACAGCTGAGGCCTCATCCTACGAGCAGTACTTC.

The chain carries TRBV29-1 and TRBJ2-7; TRBD1 is a possible D gene (5 bases). The CDR3 is made up of 12 amino acids. In germline, CDR1 is SQVTM, CDR2 ANQGSEA. The germline V and J ends were trimmed by 8 bases and 0 bases, with 11 bases remaining between them. The CDR3 sequence is CSTTVSSYEQYF. In DNA, the CDR3 is TGCAGCACGACAGTGAGCTCCTACGAGCAGTACTTC.

There are a few counts of this clonotype. This chain joins TRBV29-1 and TRBJ2-3; D might be TRBD1 (5 bases). The CDR3 has 13 residues. CDR1 is SQVTM, CDR2 ANQGSEA, per germline. V lost 8 bases, J lost 0 bases, and 12 bases lay in between. Written as DNA, the CDR3 is TGCAGCACAAGACAGCCTAGCACAGATACGCAGTATTTT. This translates into CSTRQPSTDTQYF.

The chain joins TRBV7-2 to TRBJ2-1; D might be TRBD2 (5 bases). The CDR3 length is 13 residues. Germline lookup yields CDR1 SGHTA and CDR2 FQGNSA. V was clipped by 3 bases and J by 9 bases, with 12 bases between them. The DNA for the CDR3 is TGTGCCAGCAGCTTGCGCCCCGGAGGTGAGCAGTTCTTC. Protein product: CASSLRPGGEQFF.

The gene calls are TRBV2 and TRBJ2-3; D is perhaps TRBD1 (5 bases). There are 18 residues in the CDR3. The V gene lost 2 bases and the J gene lost 2 bases, with 20 bases spanning the gap. Germline loops: CDR1 SNHLY, CDR2 FYNNEI. CDR3 DNA: TGTGCCAGCAGTGAATCTCTACAGGTGAAAGGCCTCACAGATACGCAGTATTTT. This sequence encodes CASSESLQVKGLTDTQYF.

The chain combines TRBV3-1 with TRBJ2-7; 13 bases align to TRBD2. Germline V gene sequence: CDR1 LGHDT, CDR2 YNNKEL (reference sequence). The CDR3 runs to 17 residues. V lost 0 bases, J lost 2 bases, and 4 bases stayed unmatched. CDR3 loop: CASSQEFGTSGTYEQYF. The CDR3 bases are TGTGCCAGCAGCCAAGAATTCGGGACTAGCGGGACCTACGAGCAGTACTTC.

CDR3 protein: CASSFQEPWGTQYF. CDR3 DNA sequence: TGCGCCAGCAGCTTTCAGGAGCCTTGGGGGACCCAGTACTTC. The J gene is TRBJ2-5, the V gene TRBV5-1; D ambiguous. Germline CDR1 and CDR2: SGHRS and YFSETQ. Trimming pared 2 bases from V and 7 bases from J, leaving 15 bases between. The CDR3 is 14 amino acids.

The chain uses TRBV6-5 and TRBJ2-5; TRBD1 aligns across 8 bases. The assigned J gene may be wrong: the sequence end matches TRBJ2-7 better. There are 19 residues in the CDR3. Germline CDR1 is MNHEY and CDR2 is SVGAGI. The CDR3, as DNA: TGTGCCAGCAGTTACTTTGGGGACAGGATGAGGCTTGGTACTTACGAGCAGTACTTC. This encodes CASSYFGDRMRLGTYEQYF.

The chain joins TRBV4-3 to TRBJ1-2; D uncertain. Germline V CDR1 and CDR2: LGHNA, YSLEER. CDR3 length: 15 amino acids. V was trimmed by 3 bases and J by 8 bases, leaving 19 bases between them. In DNA, the CDR3 is TGCGCCAGCAGCCAGGATATAGGGAGAAACGAAGGCTACACCTTC. As protein: CASSQDIGRNEGYTF.

The chain combines TRBV3-1 with TRBJ2-2; D is uncertain. CDR3 length: 14 residues. V was clipped by 4 bases and J by 0 bases, with 6 bases between them. CDR1 and CDR2 from the germline V gene are LGHDT and YNNKEL (reference sequence). CDR3: CASSPRTNTGELFF. The DNA of the CDR3 is TGTGCCAGCAGCCCCCGGACGAACACCGGGGAGCTGTTTTTT.

The rearrangement links TRBV10-3 to TRBJ2-5; D call uncertain. CDR1 and CDR2 (germline): ENHRY, SYGVKD. Trimming took 0 bases from V and 5 from J, leaving 13 bases between them. The CDR3 sequence is 15 residues long. For the CDR3, the DNA is TGTGCCATCAGTGAGTCCTCGAGTACACGCGAGACCCAGTACTTC. This encodes CAISESSSTRETQYF.

This chain joins TRBV30 and TRBJ2-3; 10 nucleotides align to TRBD1. CDR3 length equals 13 residues. Germline CDR1 and CDR2: GTSNPN and SVGIG (reference sequence). J was trimmed by 6 bases and V by 8 bases; bases with no gene match: 8. The CDR3 is CAGRDRGADTQYF. The CDR3 DNA follows: TGTGCCGGAAGGGACAGGGGAGCCGATACGCAGTATTTT.

In its sample, this clonotype was seen many times. The chain employs TRBV7-9 and TRBJ2-5, with D hard to call. V was trimmed by 0 bases and J by 1 base, leaving 3 bases between them. The CDR3 extends over 13 amino acids. The germline CDR1 and CDR2 sequences are SEHNR and FQNEAQ (reference sequence). The chain's CDR3 is CASSLAVQETQYF. Here the CDR3 DNA reads TGTGCCAGCAGCTTAGCGGTCCAAGAGACCCAGTACTTC.

This clonotype was observed a few times. J is TRBJ2-3 and V is TRBV29-1; D remains unclear. Trimming stripped 4 bases from V and 4 bases from J, with 12 bases between. Germline-derived CDR1 and CDR2 are SQVTM and ANQGSEA. The CDR3 spans 13 residues. The CDR3 region is CSVALRFADTQYF. The DNA for the CDR3 is TGCAGCGTTGCCCTCAGGTTCGCAGATACGCAGTATTTT.

The chain joins TRBV6-6 to TRBJ2-7, with D possibly matching TRBD2 (5 bases). V dropped 2 bases and J dropped 6 bases, with 17 bases sitting between them. Germline assignment: CDR1 MNHNY and CDR2 SVGAGI (reference sequence). The CDR3 contains 15 residues. The chain's CDR3 is CASSYLLGESFEQYF. The DNA for the CDR3 is TGTGCCAGCAGTTACCTCCTCGGGGAATCGTTCGAGCAGTACTTC.

The J gene is TRBJ2-1, the V gene TRBV6-2 or TRBV6-3; no reliable D call. The CDR3 contains 13 residues. V was trimmed by 6 bases and J by 6 bases, leaving 12 bases between them. From germline, CDR1 is MNHEY and CDR2 SVGEGT. The CDR3 protein is CASSALFSNEQFF. The DNA of the CDR3 is TGTGCCAGCAGCGCCCTGTTCTCCAATGAGCAGTTCTTC.

This rearrangement joins TRBV7-2 to TRBJ2-7; D might be TRBD2 (5 bases). The V gene lost 7 bases and the J gene lost 4 bases, with 20 bases spanning the gap. The CDR3 consists of 15 residues. The germline CDR1 and CDR2 sequences are SGHTA and FQGNSA. CDR3 region: CASTLADGEVYEQYF. The CDR3 DNA reads as TGTGCCAGCACCCTTGCCGACGGGGAAGTATACGAGCAGTACTTC. The complete variable domain, with remaining parts taken from reference TRBV7-2 and TRBJ2-7, reads GAGVSQSPSNKVTEKGKDVELRCDPISGHTALYWYRQSLGQGLEFLIYFQGNSAPDKSGLPSDRFSAERTGGSVSTLTIQRTQQEDSAVYLCASTLADGEVYEQYFGPGTRLTVT.

V gene TRBV20-1 combines with J gene TRBJ2-4; D unclear. The DNA end lines up better with TRBJ2-7; the J call may be wrong. The germline V gene has CDR1 DFQATT and CDR2 SNEGSKA (reference sequence). CDR3 length: 15 residues. In DNA form, the CDR3 reads TGCAGTGCTAGAGTACGGCTACCAACCCACTACGAGCAGTACTTC. Protein product: CSARVRLPTHYEQYF.

The chain has TRBV6-5 and TRBJ2-1, with 7 positions matching TRBD2. The DNA end is more similar to TRBJ2-7, so the J call may be wrong. This CDR3 is 13 amino acids long. Germline V gene lookup returns CDR1 MNHEY and CDR2 SVGAGI. This CDR3 reads CASRSGSYNEQYF. The CDR3 nucleotides read TGTGCCAGCCGTAGCGGGTCCTACAATGAGCAGTACTTC.

Points on this clonotype: At one end the junction does not follow the germline gene, possibly because of a read error. V is TRBV20-1 and J is TRBJ2-5; 10 nucleotides agree with TRBD2. The DNA end favors TRBJ2-7, so the J call may be wrong. The CDR3 contains 18 residues. Germline lookup yields CDR1 DFQATT and CDR2 SNEGSKA (reference sequence). Written as DNA, the CDR3 is TGCAGTGCTAGACCCTCCGTTTTGACTAGCGGGTTCTCCTGCGAGCAGTACTTC. This gives the protein CSARPSVLTSGFSCEQYF.

This chain joins TRBV28 and TRBJ2-6, with D tentatively TRBD1 (6 bases). The CDR3 length is 17 residues. The ends were cut back, 3 bases at V and 0 bases at J, with 12 bases in the middle. Germline loops: CDR1 MDHEN, CDR2 SYDVKM. CDR3 protein: CASSFEGHDSGANVLTF. The CDR3 DNA sequence: TGTGCCAGCAGTTTTGAGGGACATGACTCTGGGGCCAACGTCCTGACTTTC.

This clonotype was observed many times. V usage is TRBV4-2 and J usage is TRBJ2-7; D is uncertain. The V and J ends lost 1 base and 6 bases respectively, with 7 bases between them. The germline CDR1 and CDR2 sequences are LGHNA and YNFKEQ. CDR3 length: 12 amino acids. The CDR3 spells CASSQGVGEQYF. The CDR3 region has the DNA TGTGCCAGCAGCCAAGGGGTTGGCGAGCAGTACTTC.

The chain uses TRBV12-3 or TRBV12-4 and TRBJ1-2; 9 nucleotides match TRBD1. V was clipped by 5 bases and J by 7 bases; unmatched bases: 11. The CDR3 is 15 amino acids. CDR3 sequence (DNA): TGTGCCAGCAGTCCGCCCGGGACAGGGACTAGTGGCTACACCTTC. Its protein is CASSPPGTGTSGYTF.

CDR3 in amino acids: CASSQPSNYGYTF. CDR3 coding DNA: TGTGCCAGCAGTCAGCCCTCTAACTATGGCTACACCTTC. The chain carries TRBV25-1 and TRBJ1-2; D call uncertain. Germline V gene sequence: CDR1 MGHDK, CDR2 SYGVNS. Trimming removed 5 bases at V and 0 bases at J, with 7 bases between. This CDR3 contains 13 residues.